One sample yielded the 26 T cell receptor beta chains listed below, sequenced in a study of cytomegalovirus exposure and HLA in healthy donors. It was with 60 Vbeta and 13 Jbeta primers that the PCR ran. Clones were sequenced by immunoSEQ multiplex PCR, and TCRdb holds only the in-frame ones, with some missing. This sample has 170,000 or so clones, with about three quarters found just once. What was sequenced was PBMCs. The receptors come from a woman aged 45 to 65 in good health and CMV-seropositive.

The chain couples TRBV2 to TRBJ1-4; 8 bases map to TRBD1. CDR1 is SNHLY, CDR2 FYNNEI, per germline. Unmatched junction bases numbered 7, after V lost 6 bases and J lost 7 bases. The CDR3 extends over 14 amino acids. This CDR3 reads CASSWTGIGEKLFF. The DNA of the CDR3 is TGTGCCAGCAGCTGGACAGGGATAGGTGAAAAACTGTTTTTT.

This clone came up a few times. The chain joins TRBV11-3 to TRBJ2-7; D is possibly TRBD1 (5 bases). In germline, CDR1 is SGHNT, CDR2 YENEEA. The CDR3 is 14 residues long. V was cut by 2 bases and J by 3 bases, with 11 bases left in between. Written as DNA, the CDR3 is TGTGCCAGCAGCTTAAGGGGCGATAACTACGAGCAGTACTTC. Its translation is CASSLRGDNYEQYF.

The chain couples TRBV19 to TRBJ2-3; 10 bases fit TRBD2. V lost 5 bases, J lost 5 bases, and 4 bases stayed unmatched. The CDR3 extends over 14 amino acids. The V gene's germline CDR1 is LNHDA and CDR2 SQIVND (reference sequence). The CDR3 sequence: CASSPGTSVDTQYF. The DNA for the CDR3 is TGTGCCAGTAGTCCCGGGACTAGCGTAGATACGCAGTATTTT.

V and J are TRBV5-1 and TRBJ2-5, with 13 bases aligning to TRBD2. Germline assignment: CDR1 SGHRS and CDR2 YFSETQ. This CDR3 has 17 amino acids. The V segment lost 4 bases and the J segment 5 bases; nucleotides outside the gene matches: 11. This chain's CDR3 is CASSMTSGRPKGETQYF. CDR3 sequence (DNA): TGCGCCAGCAGCATGACTAGCGGGAGGCCTAAGGGGGAGACCCAGTACTTC.

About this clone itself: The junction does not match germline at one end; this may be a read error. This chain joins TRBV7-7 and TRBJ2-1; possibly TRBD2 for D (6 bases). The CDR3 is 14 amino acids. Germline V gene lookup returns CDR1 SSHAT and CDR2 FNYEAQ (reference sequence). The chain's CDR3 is CASSLEGRYNEQFF. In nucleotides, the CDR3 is TGTGCTAGCAGCTTGGAGGGACGATACAATGAGCAGTTCTTC.

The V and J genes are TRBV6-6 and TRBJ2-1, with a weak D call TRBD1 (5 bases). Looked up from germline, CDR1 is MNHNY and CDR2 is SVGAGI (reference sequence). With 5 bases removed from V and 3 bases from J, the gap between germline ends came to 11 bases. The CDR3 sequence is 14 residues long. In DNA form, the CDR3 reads TGTGCCAGCAGTCTCCAGACAGACTACAATGAGCAGTTCTTC. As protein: CASSLQTDYNEQFF.

CDR3 bases: TGTGCCAGCAGCCAAGGGACAGGAGACACTGAAGCTTTCTTT. Translating it yields CASSQGTGDTEAFF. The chain combines TRBV5-5 with TRBJ1-1; 8 nucleotides align to TRBD1. Trimming removed 4 bases from V and 3 bases from J; junction bases left unmatched: 5. Germline V gene data show CDR1 as SGHKS and CDR2 as YYEKEE (reference sequence). The CDR3 has 14 residues. The whole variable domain, remainder taken from reference TRBV5-5 and TRBJ1-1, is DAGVTQSPTHLIKTRGQQVTLRCSPISGHKSVSWYQQVLGQGPQFIFQYYEKEERGRGNFPDRFSARQFPNYSSELNVNALLLGDSALYLCASSQGTGDTEAFFGQGTRLTVV.

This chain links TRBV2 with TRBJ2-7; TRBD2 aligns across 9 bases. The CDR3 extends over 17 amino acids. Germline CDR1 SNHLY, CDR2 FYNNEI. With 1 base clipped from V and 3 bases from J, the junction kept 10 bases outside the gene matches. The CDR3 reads CASSEVGRAGGDYEQYF. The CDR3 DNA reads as TGTGCCAGCAGTGAAGTAGGTAGAGCGGGAGGTGACTACGAGCAGTACTTC.

This chain's CDR3 is CASSSDRGEQFF. CDR3 coding DNA: TGTGCCAGCAGCTCCGACAGGGGAGAGCAGTTCTTC. The rearrangement uses TRBV27 and TRBJ2-1, with 8 bases that match TRBD1. CDR3 size: 12 residues. CDR1 and CDR2 (germline): MNHEY, SMNVEV (reference sequence). Trimming removed 6 bases from V and 10 bases from J; junction bases left unmatched: 5.

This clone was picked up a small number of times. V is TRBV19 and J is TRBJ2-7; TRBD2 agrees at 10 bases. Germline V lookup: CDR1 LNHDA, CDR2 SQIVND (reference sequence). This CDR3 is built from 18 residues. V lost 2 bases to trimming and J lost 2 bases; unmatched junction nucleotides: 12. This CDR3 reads CASSISTSGPPLTYEQYF. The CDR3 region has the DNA TGTGCCAGTAGTATATCGACTAGCGGGCCCCCTCTAACCTACGAGCAGTACTTC.

The CDR3 nucleotides are TGTGCCAGCAGCTTCTCCGGGGGACAGGGGGGAAAAGCTTTCTTT. Translating it yields CASSFSGGQGGKAFF. This chain connects TRBV11-2 to TRBJ1-1; 11 bases are shared with TRBD1. Germline values: CDR1 SGHAT, CDR2 FQNNGV. V dropped 3 bases and J dropped 9; count of bases not matched to a gene: 9. This CDR3 has 15 residues. Full variable domain (remainder filled in from reference TRBV11-2 and TRBJ1-1): EAGVAQSPRYKIIEKRQSVAFWCNPISGHATLYWYQQILGQGPKLLIQFQNNGVVDDSQLPKDRFSAERLKGVDSTLKIQPAKLEDSAVYLCASSFSGGQGGKAFFGQGTRLTVV.

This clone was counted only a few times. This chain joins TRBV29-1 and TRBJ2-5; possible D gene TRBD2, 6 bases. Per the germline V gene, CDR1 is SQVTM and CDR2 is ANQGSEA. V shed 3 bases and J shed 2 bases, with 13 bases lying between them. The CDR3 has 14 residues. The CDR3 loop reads CSVDAGTGQETQYF. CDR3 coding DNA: TGCAGCGTTGATGCGGGGACTGGACAAGAGACCCAGTACTTC.

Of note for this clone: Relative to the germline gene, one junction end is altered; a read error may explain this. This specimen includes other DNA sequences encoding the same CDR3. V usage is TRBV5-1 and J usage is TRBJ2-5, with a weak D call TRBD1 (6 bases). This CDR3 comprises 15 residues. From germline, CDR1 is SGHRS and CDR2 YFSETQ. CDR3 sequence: CASSLEGRGTETQYF. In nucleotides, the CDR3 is TGCGCCAGTAGCTTGGAAGGCAGGGGAACAGAGACCCAGTACTTC.

CDR3 nucleotide sequence: TGTGCCAGCAGGTTTACAGGGATCCTCTCCTACGAGCAGTACTTC. This encodes CASRFTGILSYEQYF. J is TRBJ2-7 and V is TRBV11-2; D might be TRBD1 (6 bases). V was cut by 6 bases and J by 0 bases, with 15 bases left in between. Germline CDR1 is SGHAT and CDR2 is FQNNGV. The CDR3 extends over 15 amino acids.

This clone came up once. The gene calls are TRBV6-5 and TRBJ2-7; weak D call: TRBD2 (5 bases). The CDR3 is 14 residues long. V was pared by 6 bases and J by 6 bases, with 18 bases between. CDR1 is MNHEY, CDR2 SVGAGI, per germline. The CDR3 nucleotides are TGTGCCAGCAGCCGATCCGGGATCTTTTCCGAGCAGTACTTC. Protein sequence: CASSRSGIFSEQYF.

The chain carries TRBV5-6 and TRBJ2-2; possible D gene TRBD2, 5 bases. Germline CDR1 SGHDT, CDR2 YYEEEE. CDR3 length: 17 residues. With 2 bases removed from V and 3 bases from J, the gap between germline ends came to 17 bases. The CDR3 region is CASSLYSDLADTGELFF. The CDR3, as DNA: TGTGCCAGCAGCTTATACTCGGACCTAGCAGACACCGGGGAGCTGTTTTTT.

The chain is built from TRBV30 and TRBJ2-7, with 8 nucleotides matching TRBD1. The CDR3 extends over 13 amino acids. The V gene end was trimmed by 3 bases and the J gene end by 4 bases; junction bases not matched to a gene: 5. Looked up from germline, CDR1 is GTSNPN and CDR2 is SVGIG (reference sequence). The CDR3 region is CAWRGGTGYEQYF. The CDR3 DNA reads TGTGCCTGGAGGGGTGGGACAGGATACGAGCAGTACTTC.

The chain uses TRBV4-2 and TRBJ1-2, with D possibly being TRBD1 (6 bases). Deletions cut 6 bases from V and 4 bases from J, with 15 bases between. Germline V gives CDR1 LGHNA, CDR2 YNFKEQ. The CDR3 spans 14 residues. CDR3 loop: CASSGQLNLYGYTF. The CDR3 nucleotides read TGTGCCAGCAGTGGACAGCTAAACCTCTATGGCTACACCTTC.

The CDR3 DNA reads TGCGCCAGCAGCCAAGATCATGCGGGTTACGCTGGCTACACCTTC. Residues: CASSQDHAGYAGYTF. The gene calls are TRBV4-3 and TRBJ1-2, with D hard to call. Germline CDR1 LGHNA, CDR2 YSLEER. The CDR3 loop spans 15 amino acids. The ends were cut back, 0 bases at V and 7 bases at J, with 15 bases in the middle.

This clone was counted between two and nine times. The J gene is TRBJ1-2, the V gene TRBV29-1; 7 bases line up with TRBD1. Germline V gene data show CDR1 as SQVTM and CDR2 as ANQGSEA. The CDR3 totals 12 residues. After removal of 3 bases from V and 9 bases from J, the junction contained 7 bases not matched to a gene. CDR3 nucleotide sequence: TGCAGCGTTGAGAGGGGCAGGGGGAGCTACACCTTC. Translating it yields CSVERGRGSYTF.

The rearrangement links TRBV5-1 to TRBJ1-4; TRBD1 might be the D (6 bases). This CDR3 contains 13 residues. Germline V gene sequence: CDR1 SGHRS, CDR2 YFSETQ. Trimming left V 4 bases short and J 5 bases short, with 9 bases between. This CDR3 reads CASSSQGNEKLFF. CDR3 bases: TGCGCCAGCAGCAGTCAGGGGAATGAAAAACTGTTTTTT.

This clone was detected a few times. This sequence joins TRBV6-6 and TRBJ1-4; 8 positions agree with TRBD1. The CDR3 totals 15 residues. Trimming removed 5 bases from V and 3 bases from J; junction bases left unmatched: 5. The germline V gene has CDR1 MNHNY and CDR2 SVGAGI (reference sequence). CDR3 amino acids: CASSPQGAANEKLFF. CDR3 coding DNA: TGTGCCAGCAGTCCCCAGGGGGCAGCTAATGAAAAACTGTTTTTT.

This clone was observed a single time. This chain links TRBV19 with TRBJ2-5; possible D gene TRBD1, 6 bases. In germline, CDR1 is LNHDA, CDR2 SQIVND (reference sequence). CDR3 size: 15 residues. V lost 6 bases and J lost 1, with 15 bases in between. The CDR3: CASRGAGTVQETQYF. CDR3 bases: TGTGCCAGTAGGGGGGCTGGGACGGTCCAAGAGACCCAGTACTTC.

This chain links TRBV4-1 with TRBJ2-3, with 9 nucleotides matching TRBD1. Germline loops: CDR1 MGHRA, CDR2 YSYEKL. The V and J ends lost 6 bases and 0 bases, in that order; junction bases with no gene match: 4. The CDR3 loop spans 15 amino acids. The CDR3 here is CASRYRGRSTDTQYF. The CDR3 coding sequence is TGCGCCAGCAGGTACAGGGGGCGAAGCACAGATACGCAGTATTTT.

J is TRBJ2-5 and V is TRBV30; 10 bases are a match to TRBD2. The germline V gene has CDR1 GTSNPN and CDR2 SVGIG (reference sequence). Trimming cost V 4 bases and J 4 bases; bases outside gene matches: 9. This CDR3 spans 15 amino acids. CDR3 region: CAWNRLAGVSETQYF. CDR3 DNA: TGTGCCTGGAATCGTCTAGCGGGGGTTTCAGAGACCCAGTACTTC.

DNA for the CDR3: TGTGCCAGTAGTATGGAGCGAATGAGTAATGAGCAGTTCTTC. Protein: CASSMERMSNEQFF. The rearrangement links TRBV19 to TRBJ2-1; no firm D call. The CDR3 covers 14 residues. The ends were cut back, 3 bases at V and 7 bases at J, with 13 bases in the middle. Germline lookup yields CDR1 LNHDA and CDR2 SQIVND (reference sequence).